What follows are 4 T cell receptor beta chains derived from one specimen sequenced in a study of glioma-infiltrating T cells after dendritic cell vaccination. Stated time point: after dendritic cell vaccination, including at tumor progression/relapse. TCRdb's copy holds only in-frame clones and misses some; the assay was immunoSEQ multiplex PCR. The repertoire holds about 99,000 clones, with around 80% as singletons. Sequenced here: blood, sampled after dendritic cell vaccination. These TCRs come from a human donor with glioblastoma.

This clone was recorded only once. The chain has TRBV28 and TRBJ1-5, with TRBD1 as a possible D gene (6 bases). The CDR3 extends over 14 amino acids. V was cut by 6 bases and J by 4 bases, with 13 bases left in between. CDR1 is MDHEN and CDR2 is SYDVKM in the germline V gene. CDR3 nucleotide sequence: TGTGCCAGCAGCCTAGCTGACAGGAATCAGCCCCAGCATTTT. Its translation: CASSLADRNQPQHF.

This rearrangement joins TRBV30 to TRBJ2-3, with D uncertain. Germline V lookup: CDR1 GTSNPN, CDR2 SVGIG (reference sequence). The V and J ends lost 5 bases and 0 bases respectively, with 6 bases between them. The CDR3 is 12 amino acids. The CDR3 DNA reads TGTGCCTGGGGCCCCAGCACAGATACGCAGTATTTT. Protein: CAWGPSTDTQYF.

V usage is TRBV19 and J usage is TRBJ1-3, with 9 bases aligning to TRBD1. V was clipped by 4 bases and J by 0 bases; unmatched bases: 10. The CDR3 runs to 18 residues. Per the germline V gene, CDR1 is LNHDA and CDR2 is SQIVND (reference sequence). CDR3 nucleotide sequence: TGTGCCAGTAGTACAACGACCGGGACAGGGATCTCTGGAAACACCATATATTTT. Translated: CASSTTTGTGISGNTIYF. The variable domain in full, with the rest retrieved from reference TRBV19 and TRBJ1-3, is DGGITQSPKYLFRKEGQNVTLSCEQNLNHDAMYWYRQDPGQGLRLIYYSQIVNDFQKGDIAEGYSVSREKKESFPLTVTSAQKNPTAFYLCASSTTTGTGISGNTIYFGEGSWLTVV.

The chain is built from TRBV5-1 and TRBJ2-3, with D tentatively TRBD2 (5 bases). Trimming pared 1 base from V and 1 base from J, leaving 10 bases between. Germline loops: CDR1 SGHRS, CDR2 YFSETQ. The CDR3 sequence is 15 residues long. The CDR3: CASSLQPGGTDTQYF. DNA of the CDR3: TGCGCCAGCAGCTTGCAACCCGGGGGCACAGATACGCAGTATTTT. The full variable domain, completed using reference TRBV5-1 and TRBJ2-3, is KAGVTQTPRYLIKTRGQQVTLSCSPISGHRSVSWYQQTPGQGLQFLFEYFSETQRNKGNFPGRFSGRQFSNSRSEMNVSTLELGDSALYLCASSLQPGGTDTQYFGPGTRLTVL.